Listed below are T cell receptor beta chains from one sample, sequenced in a study of blood T cell repertoires in COVID-19. The table came from immunoSEQ multiplex PCR; TCRdb's copy has only in-frame clones and leaves some out. The data show 150,000 to 200,000 clones, with just under 85% seen just once and less than 3.5% held by the top ten. Sequencing was performed on peripheral blood. These receptors all come from a woman aged 80 or over with COVID-19, enrolled during active disease. CDR3s include the opening cysteine and the closing phenylalanine or tryptophan. The D gene is left open where the match is weak. Clone size appears in some rows only: once, few, many, or a class for an expanded clone.

j_call clone_size v_call d_call cdr3_aa cdr3_nt
TRBJ1-5 once TRBV14 . CASSQELNQPQHF TGTGCCAGCAGCCAAGAATTAAATCAGCCCCAGCATTTT
TRBJ1-2 . TRBV18 . CASSPETVNYGYTF TGTGCCAGCTCACCGGAGACAGTGAACTATGGCTACACCTTC
TRBJ2-2 . TRBV6-5 TRBD2 CASSPGLTNTGELFF TGTGCCAGCAGTCCGGGACTAACCAACACCGGGGAGCTGTTTTTT
TRBJ1-1 . TRBV25-1 TRBD1 CASSAAQGAGNEAFF TGTGCCAGCAGTGCGGCACAGGGGGCGGGAAATGAAGCTTTCTTT
TRBJ1-2 few TRBV28 TRBD1 CASSSNTRQGGGYTF TGTGCCAGCAGTTCAAACACCAGACAGGGGGGTGGCTACACCTTC
TRBJ2-2 once TRBV30 TRBD1 CAWSAAGTDQHVNIGELFF TGTGCCTGGAGTGCAGCCGGGACAGACCAGCACGTCAACATCGGGGAGCTGTTTTTT
TRBJ1-6 few TRBV10-3 . CAIGGGGNSPLHF TGTGCCATCGGGGGGGGAGGTAATTCACCCCTCCACTTT
TRBJ2-3 . TRBV3-1/TRBV3-2 . CASSQAGSTDTQYF TGTGCCAGCAGCCAGGCCGGGTCCACAGATACGCAGTATTTT
TRBJ2-1 . TRBV4-2 TRBD2 CASSQMAGGDNEQFF TGTGCCAGCAGCCAGATGGCGGGGGGGGACAATGAGCAGTTCTTC
TRBJ2-1 . TRBV11-2 . CASSSTRAWYNEQFF TGTGCCAGCAGCTCGACTAGGGCGTGGTACAATGAGCAGTTCTTC
TRBJ2-7 . TRBV15 TRBD1 CATSVQGAGSYEQYF TGTGCCACCAGCGTACAGGGGGCGGGCTCCTACGAGCAGTACTTC
TRBJ2-7 . TRBV24-1 TRBD2 CATSFPAGGPGEQYF TGTGCCACCAGTTTCCCAGCGGGAGGGCCGGGGGAGCAGTACTTC
TRBJ2-1 few TRBV3-1/TRBV3-2 TRBD2 CASSLWDYYRYNEQFF TGTGCCAGCAGCCTTTGGGACTATTACAGGTACAATGAGCAGTTCTTC
TRBJ1-2 . TRBV27 . CASSLSASTGYGYTF TGTGCCAGCAGTTTATCTGCCTCTACAGGGTATGGCTACACCTTC
TRBJ1-2 few TRBV28 TRBD1 CASSSGQGAVYGYTF TGTGCCAGCAGTTCTGGACAGGGGGCAGTCTATGGCTACACCTTC
TRBJ2-1 . TRBV5-6 TRBD2 CASSPGLAINNEQFF TGTGCCAGCAGTCCAGGACTAGCAATCAACAATGAGCAGTTCTTC
TRBJ2-7 once TRBV4-1 TRBD1 CASSLDRGGYEQYF TGCGCCAGCAGCCTCGACAGGGGGGGCTACGAGCAGTACTTC
TRBJ2-3 . TRBV5-4 TRBD2 CASSNYGGATDTQYF TGTGCCAGCAGCAACTACGGGGGGGCGACAGATACGCAGTATTTT
TRBJ2-3 . TRBV28 . CASSLNFRDSMDTQYF TGTGCCAGCAGTCTGAACTTTCGGGACTCCATGGATACGCAGTATTTT
TRBJ1-6 once TRBV18 . CASSTTKLSPLHF TGTGCCAGCTCAACGACAAAACTTTCACCCCTCCACTTT
TRBJ1-2 . TRBV30 . CAWIRGRAAYGYTF TGTGCCTGGATTCGAGGGCGCGCGGCCTATGGCTACACCTTC
TRBJ1-1 once TRBV30 . CAWSVATNTEAFF TGTGCCTGGAGTGTAGCCACGAACACTGAAGCTTTCTTT
TRBJ2-7 . TRBV4-2 TRBD1 CASSQDTGGWYYEQYF TGTGCCAGCAGCCAAGATACAGGGGGCTGGTACTACGAGCAGTACTTC
TRBJ2-7 . TRBV9 TRBD1 CASSAPGQGAEQYF TGTGCCAGCAGCGCGCCGGGACAGGGGGCCGAGCAGTACTTC
TRBJ2-1 few TRBV7-9 . CASRLGGEGQFF TGTGCCAGCCGGTTGGGGGGAGAGGGGCAGTTCTTC
TRBJ1-2 . TRBV2 . CASRLLQAMNGYTF TGTGCCAGCAGGCTCCTACAGGCGATGAATGGCTACACCTTC
TRBJ1-5 . TRBV27 . CASSSNRYSNQPQHF TGTGCCAGCAGTTCCAACAGGTATAGCAATCAGCCCCAGCATTTT
TRBJ2-2 . TRBV9 . CASSVSPNGELFF TGTGCCAGCAGCGTATCCCCTAACGGGGAGCTGTTTTTT
TRBJ2-4 . TRBV5-4 TRBD2 CASSLAAAGGNIQYF TGTGCCAGCAGCTTGGCCGCAGCGGGAGGAAACATTCAGTACTTC
TRBJ2-7 . TRBV7-2 TRBD2 CASSLGRLAGAYEQYF TGTGCCAGCAGCTTAGGGCGGCTAGCGGGGGCCTACGAGCAGTACTTC